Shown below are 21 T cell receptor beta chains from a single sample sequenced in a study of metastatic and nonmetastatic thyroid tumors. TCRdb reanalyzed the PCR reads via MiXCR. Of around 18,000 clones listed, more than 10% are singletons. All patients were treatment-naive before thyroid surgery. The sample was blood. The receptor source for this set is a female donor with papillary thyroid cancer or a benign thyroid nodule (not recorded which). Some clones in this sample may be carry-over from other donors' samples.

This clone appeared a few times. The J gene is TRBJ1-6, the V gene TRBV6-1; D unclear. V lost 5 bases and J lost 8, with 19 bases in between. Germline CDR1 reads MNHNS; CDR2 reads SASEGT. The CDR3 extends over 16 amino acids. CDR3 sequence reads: CASSREPHPPDSPLHF. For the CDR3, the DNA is TGTGCCAGCAGTCGAGAGCCCCACCCTCCGGATTCACCCCTCCACTTT.

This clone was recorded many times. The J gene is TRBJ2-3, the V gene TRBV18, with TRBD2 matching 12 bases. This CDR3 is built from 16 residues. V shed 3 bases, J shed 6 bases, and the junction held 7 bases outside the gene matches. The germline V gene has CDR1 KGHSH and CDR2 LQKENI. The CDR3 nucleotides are TGTGCCAGCTCACCGGGACTAGCGGGCGCCGGGGATACGCAGTATTTT. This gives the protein CASSPGLAGAGDTQYF.

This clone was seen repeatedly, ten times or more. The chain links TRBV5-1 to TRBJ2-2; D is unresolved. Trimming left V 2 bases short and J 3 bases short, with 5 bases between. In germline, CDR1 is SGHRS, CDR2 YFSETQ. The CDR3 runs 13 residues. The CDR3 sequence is CASSFGDTGELFF. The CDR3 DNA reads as TGCGCCAGCAGCTTCGGAGACACCGGGGAGCTGTTTTTT.

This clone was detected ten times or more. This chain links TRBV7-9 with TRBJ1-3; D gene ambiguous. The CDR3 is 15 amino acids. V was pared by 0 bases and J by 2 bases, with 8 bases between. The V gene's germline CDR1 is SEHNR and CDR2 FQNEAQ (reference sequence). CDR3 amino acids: CASSLASGAGNTIYF. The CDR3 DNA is TGTGCCAGCAGCTTAGCGTCCGGGGCTGGAAACACCATATATTTT.

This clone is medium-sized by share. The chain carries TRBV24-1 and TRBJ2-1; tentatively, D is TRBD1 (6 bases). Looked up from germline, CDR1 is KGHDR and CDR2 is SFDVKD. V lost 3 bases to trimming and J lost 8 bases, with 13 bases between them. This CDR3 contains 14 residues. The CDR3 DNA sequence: TGTGCCACCAGTGATCCCAGGGGTAACCATGAGCAGTTCTTC. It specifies CATSDPRGNHEQFF.

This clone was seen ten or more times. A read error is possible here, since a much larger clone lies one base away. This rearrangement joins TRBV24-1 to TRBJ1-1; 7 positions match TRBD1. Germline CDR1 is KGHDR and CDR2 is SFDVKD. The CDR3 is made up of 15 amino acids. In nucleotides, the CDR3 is TGTGCCACCAGTGATTCAGGGGGGGGGAACACTGGAGCTTTCTTT. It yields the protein CATSDSGGGNTGAFF.

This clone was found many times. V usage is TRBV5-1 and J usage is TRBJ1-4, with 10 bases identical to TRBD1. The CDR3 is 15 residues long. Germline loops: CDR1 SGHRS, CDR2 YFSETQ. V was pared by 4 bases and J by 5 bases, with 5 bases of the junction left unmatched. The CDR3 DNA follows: TGCGCCAGCAGCCACGGGACAGGGGAGAATGAAAAACTGTTTTTT. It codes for CASSHGTGENEKLFF. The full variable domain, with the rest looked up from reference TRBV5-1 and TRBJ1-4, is KAGVTQTPRYLIKTRGQQVTLSCSPISGHRSVSWYQQTPGQGLQFLFEYFSETQRNKGNFPGRFSGRQFSNSRSEMNVSTLELGDSALYLCASSHGTGENEKLFFGSGTQLSVL.

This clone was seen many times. CDR3 in amino acids: CASSLTSGRYNEQFF. The CDR3 nucleotides are TGCGCCAGCAGCCTGACTAGCGGGAGGTACAATGAGCAGTTCTTC. The chain carries TRBV5-1 and TRBJ2-1; 13 bases map to TRBD2. The germline CDR1 and CDR2 sequences are SGHRS and YFSETQ. The CDR3 contains 15 residues. V lost 4 bases and J lost 4; bases outside the gene matches: 2. Using reference TRBV5-1 and TRBJ2-1 for the parts outside the CDR3, the full variable domain is KAGVTQTPRYLIKTRGQQVTLSCSPISGHRSVSWYQQTPGQGLQFLFEYFSETQRNKGNFPGRFSGRQFSNSRSEMNVSTLELGDSALYLCASSLTSGRYNEQFFGPGTRLTVL.

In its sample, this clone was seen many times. The CDR3 DNA reads TGTGCCATTAGCAGGGGGCGAGCAGGCACTGAAGCTTTCTTT. Protein: CAISRGRAGTEAFF. The J gene is TRBJ1-1, the V gene TRBV15; 8 positions agree with TRBD1. The CDR3 totals 14 residues. V was pared by 10 bases and J by 4 bases, with 11 bases of the junction left unmatched. Germline CDR1 reads LNHNV; CDR2 reads YYDKDF (reference sequence).

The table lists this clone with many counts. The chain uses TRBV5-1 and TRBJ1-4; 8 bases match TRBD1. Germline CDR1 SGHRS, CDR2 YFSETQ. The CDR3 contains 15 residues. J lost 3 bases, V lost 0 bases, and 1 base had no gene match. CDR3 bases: TGCGCCAGCAGCTTGGGACAGGGGTCTAATGAAAAACTGTTTTTT. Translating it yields CASSLGQGSNEKLFF.

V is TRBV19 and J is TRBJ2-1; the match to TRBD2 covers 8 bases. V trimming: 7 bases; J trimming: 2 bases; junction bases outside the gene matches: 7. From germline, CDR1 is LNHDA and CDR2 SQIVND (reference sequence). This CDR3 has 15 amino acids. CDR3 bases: TGTGCCAGTAAGAGAGCGGGAGTGCCCTACAATGAGCAGTTCTTC. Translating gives CASKRAGVPYNEQFF.

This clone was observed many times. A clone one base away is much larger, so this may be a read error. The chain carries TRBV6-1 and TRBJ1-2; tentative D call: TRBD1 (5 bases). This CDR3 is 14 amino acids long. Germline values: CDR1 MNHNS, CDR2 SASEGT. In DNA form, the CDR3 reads TGTGCCAGCAGTGATACGGATTGGGACTATGGCTACATCTTC. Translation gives CASSDTDWDYGYIF.

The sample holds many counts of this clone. This chain's CDR3 is CASSLIGSSGNTIYF. The CDR3 nucleotides read TGCGCCAGCAGCTTGATAGGAAGCTCTGGAAACACCATATATTTT. V and J are TRBV5-1 and TRBJ1-3; D remains unclear. The CDR3 runs 15 residues. The germline V gene encodes CDR1 SGHRS and CDR2 YFSETQ. The V gene lost 1 base and the J gene lost 0 bases, with 8 bases spanning the gap.

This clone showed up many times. This chain's CDR3 is CASSASGTPLSGANVLTF. CDR3 coding DNA: TGTGCCAGTAGTGCATCCGGGACACCTCTCTCTGGGGCCAACGTCCTGACTTTC. The rearrangement links TRBV19 to TRBJ2-6; a weak D match, TRBD1 (6 bases). Trimming stripped 5 bases from V and 0 bases from J, with 17 bases between. This CDR3 comprises 18 residues. Germline values: CDR1 LNHDA, CDR2 SQIVND (reference sequence).

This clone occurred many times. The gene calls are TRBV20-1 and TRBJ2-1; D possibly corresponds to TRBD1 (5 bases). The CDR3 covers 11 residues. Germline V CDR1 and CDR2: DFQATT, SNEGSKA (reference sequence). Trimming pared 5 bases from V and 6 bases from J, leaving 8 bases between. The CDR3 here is CSALRGNEQFF. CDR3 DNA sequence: TGCAGTGCTTTAAGGGGCAATGAGCAGTTCTTC.

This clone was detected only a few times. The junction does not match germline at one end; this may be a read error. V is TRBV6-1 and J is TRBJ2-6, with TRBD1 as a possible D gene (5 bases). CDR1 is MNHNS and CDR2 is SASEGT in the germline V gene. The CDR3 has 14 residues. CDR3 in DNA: TGTGCCAGCAGCCCTTGTAGTGGGGCCAACTTCCTGACTTTC. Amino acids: CASSPCSGANFLTF.

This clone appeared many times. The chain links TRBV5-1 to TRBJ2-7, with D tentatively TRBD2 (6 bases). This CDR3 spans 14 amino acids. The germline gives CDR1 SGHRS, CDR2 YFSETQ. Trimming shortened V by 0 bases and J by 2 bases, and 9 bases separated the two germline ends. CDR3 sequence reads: CASSLVAATYEQYF. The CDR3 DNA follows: TGCGCCAGCAGCTTGGTAGCGGCCACCTACGAGCAGTACTTC. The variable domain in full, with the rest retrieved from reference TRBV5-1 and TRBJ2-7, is KAGVTQTPRYLIKTRGQQVTLSCSPISGHRSVSWYQQTPGQGLQFLFEYFSETQRNKGNFPGRFSGRQFSNSRSEMNVSTLELGDSALYLCASSLVAATYEQYFGPGTRLTVT.

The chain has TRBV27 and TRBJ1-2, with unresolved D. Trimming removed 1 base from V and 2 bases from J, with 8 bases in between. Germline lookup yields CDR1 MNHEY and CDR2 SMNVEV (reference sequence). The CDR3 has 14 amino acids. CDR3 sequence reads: CASSLWAGNYGYTF. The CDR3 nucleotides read TGTGCCAGCAGTTTATGGGCAGGCAACTATGGCTACACCTTC.

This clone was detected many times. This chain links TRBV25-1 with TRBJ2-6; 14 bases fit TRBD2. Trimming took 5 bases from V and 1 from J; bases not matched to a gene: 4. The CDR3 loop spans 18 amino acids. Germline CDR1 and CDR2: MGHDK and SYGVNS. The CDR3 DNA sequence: TGTGCCAGCAGTAAGGGACTAGCGGGAGTTTCTGGGGCCAACGTCCTGACTTTC. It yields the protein CASSKGLAGVSGANVLTF.

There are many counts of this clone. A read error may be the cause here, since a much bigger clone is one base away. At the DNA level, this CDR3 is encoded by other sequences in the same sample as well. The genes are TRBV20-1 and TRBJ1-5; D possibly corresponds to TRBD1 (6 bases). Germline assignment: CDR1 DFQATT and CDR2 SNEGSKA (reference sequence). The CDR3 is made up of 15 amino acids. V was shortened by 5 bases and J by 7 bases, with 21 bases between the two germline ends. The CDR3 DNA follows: TGCAGTGCTGGGCCCGGTGGTGGGGACAACCAGCCCCAGCATTTT. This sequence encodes CSAGPGGGDNQPQHF.

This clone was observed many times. Written as DNA, the CDR3 is TGTGCCAGTACCCAAACCACGGGGGGTAAAGAGACCCAGTACTTC. Its protein is CASTQTTGGKETQYF. V is TRBV19 and J is TRBJ2-5; 7 bases match TRBD2. Per germline, CDR1 LNHDA and CDR2 SQIVND (reference sequence). The junction had 11 bases not matched to a gene; V was cut back by 7 bases and J by 3 bases. CDR3 length equals 15 residues.